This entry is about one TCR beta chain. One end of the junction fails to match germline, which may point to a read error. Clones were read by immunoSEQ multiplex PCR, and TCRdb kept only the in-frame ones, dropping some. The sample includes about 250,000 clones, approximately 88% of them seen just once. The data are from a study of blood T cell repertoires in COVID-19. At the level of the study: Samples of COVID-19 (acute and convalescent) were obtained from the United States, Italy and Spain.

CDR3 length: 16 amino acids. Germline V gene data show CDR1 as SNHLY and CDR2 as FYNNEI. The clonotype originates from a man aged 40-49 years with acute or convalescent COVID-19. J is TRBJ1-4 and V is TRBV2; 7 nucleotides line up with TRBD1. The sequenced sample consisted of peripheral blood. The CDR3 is CASSEGGLEGPEKLFF. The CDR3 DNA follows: TGTGCCAGCAGCGAAGGGGGCCTCGAAGGACCTGAAAAACTGTTTTTT.